Shown below are 19 T cell receptor beta chains from a single sample sequenced in a study of CD8+CD57+ T cells in acquired aplastic anemia. Genomic DNA, the template, was used for profiling of the TCR beta VDJ and CDR3. One entry per CDR3 protein, called by TCRdb with MiXCR from the reads. This table holds approximately 300,000 distinct CDR3 sequences, 50% to 65% found once. Patients selected for sequencing had displayed CD8+CD57+ cell expansion by flow cytometry. The sequenced sample consisted of sorted CD4+, CD8+, or CD8+CD57+ T cells (not recorded which) from PBMCs. The receptor set was obtained from a human donor with aplastic anemia.

The chain links TRBV7-6 to TRBJ1-2; TRBD1 aligns across 7 bases. Germline CDR1 SGHVS, CDR2 FNYEAQ. The junction had 5 bases not matched to a gene; V was cut back by 11 bases and J by 2 bases. The CDR3 covers 12 residues. The chain's CDR3 is CAVRQGNYGYTF. The CDR3 region has the DNA TGTGCCGTCAGACAGGGCAACTATGGCTACACCTTC.

Many counts were recorded for this clonotype. This chain joins TRBV27 and TRBJ2-7; TRBD2 aligns across 9 bases. The CDR3 is 13 amino acids. Germline CDR1 reads MNHEY; CDR2 reads SMNVEV (reference sequence). V dropped 5 bases and J dropped 7; count of bases not matched to a gene: 6. The CDR3 coding sequence is TGTGCCAGCAGTGTCCTCACTAGCGGGGAGCAGTACTTC. As protein: CASSVLTSGEQYF.

CDR3 in amino acids: CASSPWTKGAAGELFF. In DNA form, the CDR3 reads TGTGCCAGCAGCCCTTGGACTAAGGGGGCCGCCGGGGAGCTGTTTTTT. V gene TRBV7-2 combines with J gene TRBJ2-2; D may be TRBD1 (7 bases). Germline assignment: CDR1 SGHTA and CDR2 FQGNSA. Trimming removed 5 bases from V and 6 bases from J, with 19 bases in between. CDR3 length equals 16 residues.

On this clonotype: Germline is not matched at one junction end, which may reflect a read error. CDR3 residues: CASTNLRRGVLF. The CDR3 DNA is TGCGCCAGCACGAACCTTCGAAGGGGAGTCCTCTTC. The V and J genes are TRBV10-1 and TRBJ2-7; D possibly uses TRBD1 or TRBD2 (5 bases each). The germline CDR1 and CDR2 sequences are WNHNN and SYGVQD (reference sequence). The CDR3 has 12 residues.

J is TRBJ1-5 and V is TRBV19, with 7 bases that match TRBD1. Per the germline V gene, CDR1 is LNHDA and CDR2 is SQIVND (reference sequence). V dropped 0 bases and J dropped 1; count of bases not matched to a gene: 0. The CDR3 runs to 15 residues. The CDR3 nucleotides read TGTGCCAGTAGTATAGACAGGGGGAGCAATCAGCCCCAGCATTTT. Protein sequence: CASSIDRGSNQPQHF.

J is TRBJ2-7 and V is TRBV7-9; maybe TRBD1 (5 bases). Germline values: CDR1 SEHNR, CDR2 FQNEAQ (reference sequence). This CDR3 has 15 amino acids. Trimming removed 3 bases at V and 0 bases at J, with 12 bases between. The CDR3 DNA is TGTGCCAGCAGCTTTCCGACAGACGGCTCCTACGAGCAGTACTTC. Translating gives CASSFPTDGSYEQYF.

This chain joins TRBV20-1 and TRBJ2-1, with 9 nucleotides matching TRBD1. Trimming at V came to 4 bases and at J to 1 base, leaving 5 bases not matched to a gene. The germline V gene encodes CDR1 DFQATT and CDR2 SNEGSKA (reference sequence). The CDR3 runs 15 residues. For the CDR3, the DNA is TGCAGTGCTACCGGGACAGGGAGGTCCTACAATGAGCAGTTCTTC. This gives the protein CSATGTGRSYNEQFF.

This clonotype was recorded once. The CDR3 region has the DNA TGTGCCACCAGCAGAGATAGCGGGGTCTCCTATGGCTACACCTTC. It translates to CATSRDSGVSYGYTF. The V and J genes are TRBV15 and TRBJ1-2, with D unresolved. The CDR3 extends over 15 amino acids. Germline V lookup: CDR1 LNHNV, CDR2 YYDKDF (reference sequence). Trimming took 0 bases from V and 4 from J, leaving 12 bases between them.

In this sample, this clonotype turned up a few times. The genes are TRBV6-1 and TRBJ2-3, with D maybe TRBD1 (5 bases). V was cut by 6 bases and J by 6 bases, with 22 bases left in between. Germline CDR1 reads MNHNS; CDR2 reads SASEGT. The CDR3 loop spans 16 amino acids. CDR3 in amino acids: CASSQDLGPTSDTQYF. CDR3 in DNA: TGTGCCAGCAGCCAAGATTTGGGGCCCACTTCGGATACGCAGTATTTT.

The V and J genes are TRBV7-9 and TRBJ2-5, with TRBD1 matching 8 bases. The germline CDR1 and CDR2 sequences are SEHNR and FQNEAQ (reference sequence). The V segment lost 2 bases and the J segment 9 bases; nucleotides outside the gene matches: 8. This CDR3 is 14 amino acids long. CDR3: CASSLYRGDQPQYF. The CDR3 bases are TGTGCCAGCAGCTTATACAGGGGGGATCAGCCCCAGTACTTC.

This clonotype has ten or more counts. CDR3: CASSSGLTYEQYF. CDR3 sequence (DNA): TGTGCCAGCAGCTCGGGACTGACCTACGAGCAGTACTTC. This chain uses TRBV11-3 with TRBJ2-7; D is perhaps TRBD2 (6 bases). Per the germline V gene, CDR1 is SGHNT and CDR2 is YENEEA. V lost 4 bases to trimming and J lost 2 bases, with 9 bases between them. The CDR3 has 13 residues.

The chain combines TRBV12-3 or TRBV12-4 with TRBJ1-2, with 8 bases aligning to TRBD1. The CDR3 runs to 14 residues. The trim removed 6 bases at V and 7 bases at J, leaving 10 bases unmatched. The CDR3 sequence is CASRPGGIVRGYTF. CDR3 DNA sequence: TGTGCCAGCAGGCCAGGGGGCATCGTACGTGGCTACACCTTC.

The chain recombines TRBV4-3 with TRBJ2-1; 9 bases agree with TRBD2. The germline V gene encodes CDR1 LGHNA and CDR2 YSLEER. CDR3 size: 16 residues. The junction had 4 bases not matched to a gene; V was cut back by 0 bases and J by 4 bases. The CDR3 spells CASSQDGTSGYNEQFF. CDR3 DNA sequence: TGCGCCAGCAGCCAAGATGGAACTAGCGGGTACAATGAGCAGTTCTTC.

The chain joins TRBV20-1 to TRBJ2-5, with 7 bases matching TRBD1. The V gene end was trimmed by 5 bases and the J gene end by 2 bases; junction bases not matched to a gene: 8. The length of the CDR3 is 14 residues. Germline CDR1 is DFQATT and CDR2 is SNEGSKA (reference sequence). CDR3 bases: TGCAGTGCTCAAACGACGACAGGGCAAGAGACCCAGTACTTC. Amino acid sequence: CSAQTTTGQETQYF.

The rearrangement uses TRBV9 and TRBJ2-7, with D unresolved. Trimming left V 0 bases short and J 4 bases short, with 14 bases between. The CDR3 totals 15 residues. CDR1 SGDLS and CDR2 YYNGEE come from the germline V gene. CDR3 coding DNA: TGTGCCAGCAGCGTAGGTGGTAGCTTTGAATACGAGCAGTACTTC. Amino acids: CASSVGGSFEYEQYF. Complete variable domain (other parts from reference TRBV9 and TRBJ2-7): DSGVTQTPKHLITATGQRVTLRCSPRSGDLSVYWYQQSLDQGLQFLIQYYNGEERAKGNILERFSAQQFPDLHSELNLSSLELGDSALYFCASSVGGSFEYEQYFGPGTRLTVT.

Points on this clonotype: An end of the junction differs from the germline gene, which may be a read error. The chain uses TRBV2 and TRBJ2-5, with a tentative D call TRBD2 (7 bases). CDR1 and CDR2 from the germline V gene are SNHLY and FYNNEI. The CDR3 spans 13 residues. In DNA form, the CDR3 reads TGCGCCAGCAGCATCGAAAGGGGGGGTCCCCAGTACTTC. It is translated as CASSIERGGPQYF.

The rearrangement joins TRBV20-1 to TRBJ2-7; 8 nucleotides match TRBD1. CDR3 length equals 13 residues. CDR1 DFQATT and CDR2 SNEGSKA come from the germline V gene (reference sequence). V shed 4 bases, J shed 2 bases, and the junction held 4 bases outside the gene matches. CDR3 region: CSATRTGTYEQYF. CDR3 nucleotide sequence: TGCAGTGCTACAAGGACAGGGACCTACGAGCAGTACTTC.

The rearrangement uses TRBV4-2 and TRBJ2-7; a possible D gene is TRBD2 (5 bases). The CDR3 runs 15 residues. V was pared by 0 bases and J by 0 bases, with 9 bases between. The germline gives CDR1 LGHNA, CDR2 YNFKEQ. The CDR3 DNA is TGTGCCAGCAGCCAAGAAGAGAGCGGCTCCTACGAGCAGTACTTC. As protein: CASSQEESGSYEQYF.

The rearrangement joins TRBV7-3 to TRBJ1-4, with 10 bases that match TRBD1. This CDR3 contains 15 residues. The V and J ends lost 6 bases and 8 bases, in that order; junction bases with no gene match: 9. Germline V gene data show CDR1 as SGHTA and CDR2 as FQGTGA. The CDR3 DNA follows: TGTGCCAGCAGTCGGAGGGGACAGGGGTGGGAAAAACTGTTTTTT. Translation gives CASSRRGQGWEKLFF.